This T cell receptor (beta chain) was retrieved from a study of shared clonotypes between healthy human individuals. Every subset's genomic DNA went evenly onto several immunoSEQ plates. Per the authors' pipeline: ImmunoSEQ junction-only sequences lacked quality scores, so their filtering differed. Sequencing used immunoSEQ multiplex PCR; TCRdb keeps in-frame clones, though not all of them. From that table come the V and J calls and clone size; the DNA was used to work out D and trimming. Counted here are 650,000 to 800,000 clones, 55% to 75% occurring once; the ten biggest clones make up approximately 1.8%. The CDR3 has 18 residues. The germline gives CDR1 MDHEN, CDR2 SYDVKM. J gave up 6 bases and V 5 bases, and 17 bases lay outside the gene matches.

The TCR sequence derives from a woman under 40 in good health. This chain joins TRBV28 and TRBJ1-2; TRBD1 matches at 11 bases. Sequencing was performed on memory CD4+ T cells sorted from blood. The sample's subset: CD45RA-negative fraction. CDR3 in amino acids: CASSPSISGQGALNGYTF. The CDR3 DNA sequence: TGTGCCAGCAGTCCCTCTATTAGCGGACAGGGGGCTTTAAATGGCTACACCTTC.